This T cell receptor (beta chain) was found in a study of T cell responses to AZD1222 COVID-19 vaccine. CDR3 size: 13 residues. Trimming stripped 3 bases from V and 0 bases from J, with 3 bases between. CDR1 and CDR2 (germline): MGHDK, SYGVNS. Here immunoSEQ multiplex PCR was the method, and the copy in TCRdb shows in-frame clones only, minus some. Counted here are roughly 200,000 clones, more than 80% occurring once; the ten biggest clones make up roughly 4%. The chain joins TRBV25-1 to TRBJ1-5; D not resolved. The material sequenced was peripheral blood, taken 28 days after the second dose of the MenACWY control vaccine. The sequence was obtained from an adult who received the MenACWY meningococcal vaccine as a control. The CDR3 bases are TGTGCCAGCAGTGAGACTAGCAATCAGCCCCAGCATTTT. It yields the protein CASSETSNQPQHF.